This T cell receptor beta chain was identified during a study of T cells after yellow fever vaccination. The wider study: SMART-Seq v4 Ultra Low Input served to prepare low-cell-number fractions.

With respect to this clonotype: Its antigen is undetermined.

Template switching with 5'RACE generated the TCR cDNA and added a universal primer site and UMIs. Each CDR3 protein is one row after TCRdb ran MiXCR on the 5' RACE reads. This table holds about 300,000 distinct CDR3 sequences, approximately 7% found once. Per germline, CDR1 DFQATT and CDR2 SNEGSKA (reference sequence). The CDR3 length is 11 residues. Trimming left V 4 bases short and J 14 bases short, with 12 bases between. Study-wide results and caveats: Subsequent booster samples again held most clones from primary vaccination (96% CD4, 85% to 90% CD8).

The V call is TRBV20-1, the J call TRBJ1-6; D is undetermined. The TCR was taken from a man younger than 35 who received the YFV17D yellow fever vaccine. This specimen consisted of PBMCs, obtained 35 to 50 days after the first yellow fever vaccination. Here the CDR3 reads CSATTKGSLHF. CDR3 nucleotides: TGCAGTGCTACTACTAAAGGGTCCCTCCACTTT.